This T cell receptor (beta chain) was found in a study of T cell responses to AZD1222 COVID-19 vaccine. Analysis merged second doses at about 4 or about 12 weeks. Study-wide findings and caveats: The CD4 TCRs associated with vaccination extended across spike and predominated at 160-218 and 743-854. Receipt of two AZD1222 doses was followed by a rise in Spike-specific TCR breadth and depth. The sample set comprised mostly white British donors with more females, and clonal diversity was possibly underestimated.

Germline CDR1 reads SGHNT; CDR2 reads YENEEA. The CDR3 covers 17 residues. V lost 1 base, J lost 4 bases, and 7 bases stayed unmatched. A note on this clone: Its antigen is not known.

TCRdb's copy holds only in-frame clones and misses some; the assay was immunoSEQ multiplex PCR. The data show more than 150,000 clones, with just over 90% seen just once and around 3.7% held by the top ten. This sequence joins TRBV11-3 and TRBJ2-3; 11 bases map to TRBD2. This material consisted of peripheral blood, taken 28 days after the second AZD1222 dose. This TCR was recovered from an adult who received the AZD1222 COVID-19 vaccine. CDR3 amino acids: CASSLVTSGRGADTQYF. Here the CDR3 DNA reads TGTGCCAGCAGCTTAGTTACTAGCGGGAGAGGGGCAGATACGCAGTATTTT.